The rows below give T cell receptor beta chains drawn from one sample of a study of sequential checkpoint blockade in melanoma. Libraries were prepared by immunoSEQ multiplex PCR; TCRdb keeps only in-frame clonotypes and omits some of them. This sample yields approximately 21,000 clones, of which roughly four fifths are seen a single time; approximately 56% belongs to the top ten. Sample: CD8+ T cells sorted from blood (inferred from file names), taken from a patient given nivolumab and ipilimumab in sequence. The receptors derive from a human donor with melanoma. Both conserved end residues are part of each CDR3. A D gene is named only where the DNA matches it firmly. Rows may omit the clone size; those that give it use once, few, many or a size class.

V	J	D	size	length	DNA	CDR3
TRBV2	TRBJ2-7	TRBD2	-	13	TGTGCCAGCAGCGCCGGGGGGGGGTTCGAGCAGTACTTC	CASSAGGGFEQYF
TRBV5-1	TRBJ2-7	TRBD2	-	14	TGCGCCAGCAGCTTGTCGGGACTAGCCTACGAGCAGTACTTC	CASSLSGLAYEQYF
TRBV27	TRBJ1-2	-	-	11	TGTGCCGTAGGAGGTGGATATGGCTACACCTTC	CAVGGGYGYTF
TRBV5-6	TRBJ2-5	TRBD1	-	16	TGTGCCAGCAGCTACGGACAGGGGGTGGCGGGAGAGACCCAGTACTTC	CASSYGQGVAGETQYF
TRBV4-3	TRBJ1-6	TRBD1	few	16	TGCGCCAGCAGCCAAGACCTCAGGGGGCTGATTTCACCCCTCCACTTT	CASSQDLRGLISPLHF
TRBV7-9	TRBJ1-4	-	-	12	TGTGCCAGCAGCTTAGCGGCAGAAAAACTGTTTTTT	CASSLAAEKLFF
TRBV10-3	TRBJ2-7	-	-	15	TGTGCCATCAGTGAGTCTGTAGAAGCCCCCTACGAGCAGTACTTC	CAISESVEAPYEQYF
TRBV15	TRBJ2-5	-	-	16	TGTGCCACCAGCAGAGAAAAAGCGGTGCTGAAAGAGACCCAGTACTTC	CATSREKAVLKETQYF
TRBV7-7	TRBJ2-5	TRBD1	-	14	TGTGCTAGCAGCTTTCGACAGGGAGAAGAGACCCAGTACTTC	CASSFRQGEETQYF
TRBV4-1	TRBJ2-3	TRBD2	-	18	TGCGCCAGCAGCCAATGGGACCGGCTAGCGGCCCACACAGATACGCAGTATTTT	CASSQWDRLAAHTDTQYF